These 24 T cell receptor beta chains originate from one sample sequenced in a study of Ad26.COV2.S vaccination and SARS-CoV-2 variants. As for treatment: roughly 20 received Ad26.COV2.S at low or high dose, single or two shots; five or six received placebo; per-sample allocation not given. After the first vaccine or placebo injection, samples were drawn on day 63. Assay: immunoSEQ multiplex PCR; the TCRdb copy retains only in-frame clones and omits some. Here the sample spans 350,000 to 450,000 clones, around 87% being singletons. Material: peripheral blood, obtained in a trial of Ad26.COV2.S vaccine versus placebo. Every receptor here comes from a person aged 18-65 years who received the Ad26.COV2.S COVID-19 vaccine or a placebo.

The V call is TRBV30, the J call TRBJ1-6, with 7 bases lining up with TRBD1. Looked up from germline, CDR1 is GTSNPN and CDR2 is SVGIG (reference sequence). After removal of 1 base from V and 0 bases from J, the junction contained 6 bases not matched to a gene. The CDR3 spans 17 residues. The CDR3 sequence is CAWSAATGYSYNSPLHF. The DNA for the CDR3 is TGTGCCTGGAGTGCCGCGACAGGGTACTCCTATAATTCACCCCTCCACTTT. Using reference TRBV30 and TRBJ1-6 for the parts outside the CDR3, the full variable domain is SQTIHQWPATLVQPVGSPLSLECTVEGTSNPNLYWYRQAAGRGLQLLFYSVGIGQISSEVPQNLSASRPQDRQFILSSKKLLLSDSGFYLCAWSAATGYSYNSPLHFGNGTRLTVT.

In nucleotides, the CDR3 is TGTGCCAGCAGCTTAGAGACGGCATCGCAGTATTTT. This encodes CASSLETASQYF. The chain links TRBV7-9 to TRBJ2-3, with no clear D. V was trimmed by 1 base and J by 10 bases, leaving 9 bases between them. The germline V gene has CDR1 SEHNR and CDR2 FQNEAQ (reference sequence). There are 12 residues in the CDR3. Full variable domain (missing parts from reference TRBV7-9 and TRBJ2-3): DTGVSQNPRHKITKRGQNVTFRCDPISEHNRLYWYRQTLGQGPEFLTYFQNEAQLEKSRLLSDRFSAERPKGSFSTLEIQRTEQGDSAMYLCASSLETASQYFGPGTRLTVL.

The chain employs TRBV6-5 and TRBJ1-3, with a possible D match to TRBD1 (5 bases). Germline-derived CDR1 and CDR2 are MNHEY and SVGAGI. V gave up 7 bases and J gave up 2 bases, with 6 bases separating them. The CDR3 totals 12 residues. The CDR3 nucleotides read TGTGCCAGCATGGGGGCTGGAAACACCATATATTTT. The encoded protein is CASMGAGNTIYF.

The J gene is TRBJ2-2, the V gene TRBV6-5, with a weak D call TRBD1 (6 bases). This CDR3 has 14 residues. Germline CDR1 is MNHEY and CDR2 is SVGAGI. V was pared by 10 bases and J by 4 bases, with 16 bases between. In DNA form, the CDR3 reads TGTGCCACCCTGGGCAGGGGCCTCACCGGGGAGCTGTTTTTT. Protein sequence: CATLGRGLTGELFF.

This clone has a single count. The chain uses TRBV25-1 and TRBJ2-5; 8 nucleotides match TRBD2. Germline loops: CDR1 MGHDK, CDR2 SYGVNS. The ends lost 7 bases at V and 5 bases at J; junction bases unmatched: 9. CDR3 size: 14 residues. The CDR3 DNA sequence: TGTGCCAGCATCGGGGGGGAAGCGGTGGAGACCCAGTACTTC. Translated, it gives CASIGGEAVETQYF.

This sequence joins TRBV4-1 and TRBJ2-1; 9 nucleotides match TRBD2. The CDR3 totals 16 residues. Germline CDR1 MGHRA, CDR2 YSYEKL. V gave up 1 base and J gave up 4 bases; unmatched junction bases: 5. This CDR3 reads CASSQVRLAVYNEQFF. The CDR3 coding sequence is TGCGCCAGCAGCCAAGTGCGACTAGCGGTGTACAATGAGCAGTTCTTC.

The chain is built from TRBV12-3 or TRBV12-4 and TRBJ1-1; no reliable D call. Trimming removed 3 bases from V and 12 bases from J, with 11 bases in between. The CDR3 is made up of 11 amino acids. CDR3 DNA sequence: TGTGCCAGCAGTTTGGGAGGGTATCCTTTCTTT. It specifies CASSLGGYPFF.

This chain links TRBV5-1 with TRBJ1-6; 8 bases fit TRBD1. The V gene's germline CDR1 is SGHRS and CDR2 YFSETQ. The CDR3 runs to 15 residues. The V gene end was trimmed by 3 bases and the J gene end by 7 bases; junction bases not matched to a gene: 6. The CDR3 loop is CASSSRQGTNSPLHF. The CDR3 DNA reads TGCGCCAGCAGCTCCCGACAGGGGACGAATTCACCCCTCCACTTT.

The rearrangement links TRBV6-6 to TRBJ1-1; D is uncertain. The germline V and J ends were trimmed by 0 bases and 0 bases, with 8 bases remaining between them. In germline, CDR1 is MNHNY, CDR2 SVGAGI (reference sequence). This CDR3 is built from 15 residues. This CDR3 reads CASSYSQGVNTEAFF. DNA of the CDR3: TGTGCCAGCAGTTACTCACAAGGTGTGAACACTGAAGCTTTCTTT.

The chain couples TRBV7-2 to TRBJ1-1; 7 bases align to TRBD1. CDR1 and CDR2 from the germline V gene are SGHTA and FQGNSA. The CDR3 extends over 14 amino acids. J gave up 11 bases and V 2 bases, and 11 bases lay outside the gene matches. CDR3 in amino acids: CASSLRPTDREAFF. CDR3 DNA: TGTGCCAGCAGCTTACGACCCACCGACAGGGAGGCTTTCTTT.

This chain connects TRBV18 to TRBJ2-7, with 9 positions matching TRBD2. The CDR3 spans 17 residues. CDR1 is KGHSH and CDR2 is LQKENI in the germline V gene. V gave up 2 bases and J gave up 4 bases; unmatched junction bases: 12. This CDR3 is CASSPGVRAGGIYEQYF. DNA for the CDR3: TGTGCCAGCTCACCAGGCGTTCGAGCGGGGGGAATTTACGAGCAGTACTTC.

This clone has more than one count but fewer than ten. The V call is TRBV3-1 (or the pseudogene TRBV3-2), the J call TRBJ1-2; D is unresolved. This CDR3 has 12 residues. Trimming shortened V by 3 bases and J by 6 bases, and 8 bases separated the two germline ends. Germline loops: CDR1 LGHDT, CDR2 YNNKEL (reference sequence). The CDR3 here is CASSQWLDGYTF. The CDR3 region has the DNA TGTGCCAGCAGCCAGTGGCTGGATGGCTACACCTTC.

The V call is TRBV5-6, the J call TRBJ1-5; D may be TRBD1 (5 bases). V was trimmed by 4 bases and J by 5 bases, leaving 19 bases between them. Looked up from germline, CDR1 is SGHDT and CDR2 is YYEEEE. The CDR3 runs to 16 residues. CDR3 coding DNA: TGTGCCAGCAGCCTGGGACCGGGGAGAACGGATCAGCCCCAGCATTTT. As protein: CASSLGPGRTDQPQHF.

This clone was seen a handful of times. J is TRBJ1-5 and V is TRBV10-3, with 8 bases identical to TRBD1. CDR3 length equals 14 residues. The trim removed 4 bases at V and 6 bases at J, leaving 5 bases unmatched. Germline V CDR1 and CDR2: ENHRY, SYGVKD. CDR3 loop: CAISAGQDVQPQHF. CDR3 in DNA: TGTGCCATCAGTGCGGGACAGGATGTTCAGCCCCAGCATTTT.

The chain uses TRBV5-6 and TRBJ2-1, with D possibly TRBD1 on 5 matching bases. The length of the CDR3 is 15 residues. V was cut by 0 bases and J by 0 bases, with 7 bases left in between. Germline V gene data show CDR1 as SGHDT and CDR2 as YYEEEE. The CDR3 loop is CASSLGQISYNEQFF. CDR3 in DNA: TGTGCCAGCAGCTTGGGACAGATCTCCTACAATGAGCAGTTCTTC.

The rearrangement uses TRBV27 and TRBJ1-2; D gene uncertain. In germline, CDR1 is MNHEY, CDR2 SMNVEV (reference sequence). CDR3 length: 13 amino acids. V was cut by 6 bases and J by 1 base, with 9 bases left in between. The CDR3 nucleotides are TGTGCCAGCAGGGAGGCGGGTAACTATGGCTACACCTTC. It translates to CASREAGNYGYTF.

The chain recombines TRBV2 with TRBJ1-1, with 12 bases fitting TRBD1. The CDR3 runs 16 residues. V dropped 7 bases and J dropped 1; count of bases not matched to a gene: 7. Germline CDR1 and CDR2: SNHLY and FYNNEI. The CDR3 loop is CASTGDRGLSNTEAFF. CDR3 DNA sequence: TGTGCCAGCACCGGGGACAGGGGGCTATCGAACACTGAAGCTTTCTTT.

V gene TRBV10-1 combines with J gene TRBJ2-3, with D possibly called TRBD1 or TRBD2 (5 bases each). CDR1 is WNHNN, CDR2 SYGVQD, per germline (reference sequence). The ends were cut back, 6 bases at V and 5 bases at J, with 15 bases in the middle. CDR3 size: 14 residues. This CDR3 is CASRGPVGRDTQYF. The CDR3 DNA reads TGCGCCAGCAGGGGGCCTGTAGGGAGAGATACGCAGTATTTT.

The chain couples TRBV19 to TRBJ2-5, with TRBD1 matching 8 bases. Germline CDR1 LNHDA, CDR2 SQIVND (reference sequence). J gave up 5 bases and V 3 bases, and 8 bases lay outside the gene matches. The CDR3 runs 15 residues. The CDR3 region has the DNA TGTGCCAGTAGTATCAGGGCAGGGGGCAGTGAGACCCAGTACTTC. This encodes CASSIRAGGSETQYF.

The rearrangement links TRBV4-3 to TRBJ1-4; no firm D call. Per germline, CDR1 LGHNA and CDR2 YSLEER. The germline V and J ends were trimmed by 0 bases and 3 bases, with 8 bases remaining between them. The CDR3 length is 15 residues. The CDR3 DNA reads TGCGCCAGCAGCCAAGATATGGCAGCTAATGAAAAACTGTTTTTT. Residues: CASSQDMAANEKLFF.

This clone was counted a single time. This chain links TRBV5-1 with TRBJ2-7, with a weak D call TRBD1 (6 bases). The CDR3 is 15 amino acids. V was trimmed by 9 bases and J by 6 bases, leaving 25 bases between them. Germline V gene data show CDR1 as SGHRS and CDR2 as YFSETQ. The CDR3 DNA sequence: TGCGCCACGCGGGCAGGGGCAACCTTTGGGGGCGAGCAGTACTTC. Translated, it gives CATRAGATFGGEQYF.

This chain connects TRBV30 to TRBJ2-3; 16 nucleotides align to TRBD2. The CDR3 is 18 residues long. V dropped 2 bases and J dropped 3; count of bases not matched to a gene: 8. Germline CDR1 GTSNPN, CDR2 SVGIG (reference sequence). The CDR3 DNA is TGTGCCTGGAGTCCCGGGACTAGCGGGGGGGCGACGACAGATACGCAGTATTTT. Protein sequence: CAWSPGTSGGATTDTQYF. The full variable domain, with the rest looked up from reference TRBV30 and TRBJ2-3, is SQTIHQWPATLVQPVGSPLSLECTVEGTSNPNLYWYRQAAGRGLQLLFYSVGIGQISSEVPQNLSASRPQDRQFILSSKKLLLSDSGFYLCAWSPGTSGGATTDTQYFGPGTRLTVL.

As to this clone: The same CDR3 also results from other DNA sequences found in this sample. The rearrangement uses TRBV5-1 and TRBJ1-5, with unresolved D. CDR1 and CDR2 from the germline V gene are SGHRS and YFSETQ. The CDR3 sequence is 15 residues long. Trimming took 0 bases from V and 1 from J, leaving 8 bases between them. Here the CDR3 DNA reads TGCGCCAGCAGCTTGGAGGGAGGCAGCAATCAGCCCCAGCATTTT. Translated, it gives CASSLEGGSNQPQHF.

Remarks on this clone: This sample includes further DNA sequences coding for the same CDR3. The CDR3 sequence: CAWSQGAYGYTF. The CDR3 DNA reads as TGTGCCTGGAGCCAGGGGGCCTATGGCTACACCTTC. The rearrangement links TRBV30 to TRBJ1-2; TRBD1 agrees at 8 bases. Germline V gives CDR1 GTSNPN, CDR2 SVGIG (reference sequence). The V and J ends lost 3 bases and 4 bases, in that order; junction bases with no gene match: 1. The CDR3 covers 12 residues.